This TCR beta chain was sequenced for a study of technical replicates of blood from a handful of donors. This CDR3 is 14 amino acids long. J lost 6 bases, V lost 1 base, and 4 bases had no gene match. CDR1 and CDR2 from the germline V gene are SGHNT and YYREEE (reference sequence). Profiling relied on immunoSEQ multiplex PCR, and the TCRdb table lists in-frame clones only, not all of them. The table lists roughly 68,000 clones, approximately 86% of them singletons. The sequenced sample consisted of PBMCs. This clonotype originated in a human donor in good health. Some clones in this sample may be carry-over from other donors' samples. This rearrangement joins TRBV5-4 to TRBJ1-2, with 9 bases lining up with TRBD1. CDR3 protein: CASSLTGGIHGYTF. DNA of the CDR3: TGTGCCAGCAGCTTGACAGGGGGCATCCATGGCTACACCTTC.